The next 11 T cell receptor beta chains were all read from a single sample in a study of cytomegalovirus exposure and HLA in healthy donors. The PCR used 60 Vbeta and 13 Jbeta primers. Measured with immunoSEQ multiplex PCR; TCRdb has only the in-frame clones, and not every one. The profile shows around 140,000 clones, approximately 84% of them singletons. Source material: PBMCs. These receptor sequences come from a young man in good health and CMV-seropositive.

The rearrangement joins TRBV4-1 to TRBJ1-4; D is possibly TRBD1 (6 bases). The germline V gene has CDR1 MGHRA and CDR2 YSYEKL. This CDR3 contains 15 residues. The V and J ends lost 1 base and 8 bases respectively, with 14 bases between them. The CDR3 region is CASSQGFGTWEKLFF. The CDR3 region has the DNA TGCGCCAGCAGCCAAGGTTTCGGGACATGGGAAAAACTGTTTTTT.

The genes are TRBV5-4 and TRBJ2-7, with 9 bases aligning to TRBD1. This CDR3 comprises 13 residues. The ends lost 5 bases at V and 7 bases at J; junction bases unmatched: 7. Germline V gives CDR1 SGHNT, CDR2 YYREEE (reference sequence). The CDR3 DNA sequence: TGTGCCAGCAGTTTACAGGGGGCAAGTGAGCAGTACTTC. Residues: CASSLQGASEQYF.

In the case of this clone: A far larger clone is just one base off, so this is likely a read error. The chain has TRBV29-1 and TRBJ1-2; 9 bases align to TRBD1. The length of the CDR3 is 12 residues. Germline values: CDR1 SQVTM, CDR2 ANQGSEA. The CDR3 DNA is TGCAGCGACACGGGACAGGGCTATGGCTACATCTTC. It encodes CSDTGQGYGYIF.

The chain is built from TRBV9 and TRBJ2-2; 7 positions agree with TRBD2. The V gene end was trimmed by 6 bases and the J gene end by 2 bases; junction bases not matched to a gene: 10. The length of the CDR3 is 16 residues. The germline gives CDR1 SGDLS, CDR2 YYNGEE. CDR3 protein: CASNDLASGNTGELFF. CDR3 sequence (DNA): TGTGCCAGCAACGACCTGGCTAGCGGTAACACCGGGGAGCTGTTTTTT.

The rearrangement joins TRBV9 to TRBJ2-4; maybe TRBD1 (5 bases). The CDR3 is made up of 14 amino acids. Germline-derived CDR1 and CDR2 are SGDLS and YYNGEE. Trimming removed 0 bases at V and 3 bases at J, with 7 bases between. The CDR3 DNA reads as TGTGCCAGCAGCGTAGACCAGGGCAAAAACATTCAGTACTTC. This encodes CASSVDQGKNIQYF.

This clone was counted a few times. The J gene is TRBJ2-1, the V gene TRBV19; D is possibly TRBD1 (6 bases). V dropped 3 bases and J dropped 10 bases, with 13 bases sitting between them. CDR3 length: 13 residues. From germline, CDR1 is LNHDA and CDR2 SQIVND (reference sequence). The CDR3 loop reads CASSIGTNQEQFF. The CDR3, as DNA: TGTGCCAGTAGTATCGGGACAAATCAAGAGCAGTTCTTC.

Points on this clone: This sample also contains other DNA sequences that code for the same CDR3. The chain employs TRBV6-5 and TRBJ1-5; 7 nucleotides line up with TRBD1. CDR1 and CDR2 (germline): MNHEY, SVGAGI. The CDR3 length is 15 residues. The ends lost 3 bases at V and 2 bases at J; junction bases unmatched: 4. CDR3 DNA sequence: TGTGCCAGCAGTTATTCCACAGGGGGCAATCAGCCCCAGCATTTT. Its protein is CASSYSTGGNQPQHF.

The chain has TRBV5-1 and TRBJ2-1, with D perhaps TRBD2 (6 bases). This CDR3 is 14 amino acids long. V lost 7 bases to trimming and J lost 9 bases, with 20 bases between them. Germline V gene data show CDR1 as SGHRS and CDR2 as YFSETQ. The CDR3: CASGPRLEGGEQFF. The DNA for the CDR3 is TGCGCCAGCGGGCCACGATTGGAGGGCGGTGAGCAGTTCTTC.

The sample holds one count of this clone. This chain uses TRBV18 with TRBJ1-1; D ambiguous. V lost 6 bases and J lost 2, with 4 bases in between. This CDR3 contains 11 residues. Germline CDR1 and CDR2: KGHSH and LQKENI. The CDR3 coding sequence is TGTGCCAGCTCCTTAAACACTGAAGCTTTCTTT. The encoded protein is CASSLNTEAFF.

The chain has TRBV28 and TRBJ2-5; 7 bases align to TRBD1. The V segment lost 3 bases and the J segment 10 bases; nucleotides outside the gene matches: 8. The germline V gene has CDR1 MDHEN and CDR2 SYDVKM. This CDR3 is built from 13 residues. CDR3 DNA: TGTGCCAGCAGTTTGGTCCTTTACAGGGGCCAGTACTTC. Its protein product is CASSLVLYRGQYF.

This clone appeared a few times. CDR3 loop: CASSYGRGTYEQYF. The CDR3 DNA reads as TGTGCCAGCAGTTACGGGCGGGGAACCTACGAGCAGTACTTC. The V gene is TRBV6-5, the J gene TRBJ2-7; D is perhaps TRBD2 (6 bases). This CDR3 has 14 amino acids. V was cut by 2 bases and J by 2 bases, with 10 bases left in between. The V gene's germline CDR1 is MNHEY and CDR2 SVGAGI.